This TCR beta chain was identified in a study of PD-L1 blockade in urothelial cancer. Germline CDR1 is SGHNT and CDR2 is YENEEA. The CDR3 runs to 16 residues. The ends were cut back, 1 base at V and 2 bases at J, with 13 bases in the middle. This table comes from immunoSEQ multiplex PCR, and its TCRdb copy is limited to in-frame clones, with some not included. The data hold about 32,000 clones, with roughly 38% observed a single time. This clone was observed a handful of times. The receptor's source is a man between 60 and 70 years old with urothelial cancer. The chain joins TRBV11-3 to TRBJ2-3, with D unclear. Source: tumor tissue, taken before atezolizumab (anti-PD-L1) treatment. The DNA for the CDR3 is TGTGCCAGCAGCTTAGGATTAGGGCGATCCACAGATACGCAGTATTTT. It specifies CASSLGLGRSTDTQYF.